The sequence of this T cell receptor (beta chain) was determined in a study of memory CD4+ T cells and cytomegalovirus serostatus. Across the whole study: Donors were healthy Belgian adults, under 10 CMV seropositive and 20 to 30 seronegative.

The CDR3 length is 14 residues. V lost 10 bases and J 0 bases, leaving 13 bases between the germline ends. Germline V CDR1 and CDR2: SNHLY, FYNNEI. TCRdb keeps only in-frame clones here, not all; method: immunoSEQ multiplex PCR. The sample includes tens of thousands of clones, 65% to 80% of them seen just once. This clone was observed once. The sort gate was single viable CD3+CD4+CD8-CD45RO+ cells for memory CD4+ T cells. The chain is built from TRBV2 and TRBJ1-3; D unresolved. This clonotype originated in an adult in good health and CMV-seronegative. Sequenced input: memory CD4+ T cells from blood. The CDR3 reads CATKGSNSGNTIYF. CDR3 DNA: TGTGCCACAAAAGGGTCCAACTCTGGAAACACCATATATTTT.